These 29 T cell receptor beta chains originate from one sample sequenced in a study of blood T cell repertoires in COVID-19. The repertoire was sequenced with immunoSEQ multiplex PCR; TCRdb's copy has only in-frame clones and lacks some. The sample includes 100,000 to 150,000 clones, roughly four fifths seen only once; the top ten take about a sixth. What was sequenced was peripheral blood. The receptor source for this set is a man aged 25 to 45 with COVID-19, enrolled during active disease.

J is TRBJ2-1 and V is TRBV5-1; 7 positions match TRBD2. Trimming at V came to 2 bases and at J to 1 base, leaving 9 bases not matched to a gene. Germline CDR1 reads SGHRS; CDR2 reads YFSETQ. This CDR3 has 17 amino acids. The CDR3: CASSFLSGKASYNEQFF. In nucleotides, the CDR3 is TGCGCCAGCAGCTTCCTCAGCGGGAAGGCTTCCTACAATGAGCAGTTCTTC. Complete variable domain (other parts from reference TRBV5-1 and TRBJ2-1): KAGVTQTPRYLIKTRGQQVTLSCSPISGHRSVSWYQQTPGQGLQFLFEYFSETQRNKGNFPGRFSGRQFSNSRSEMNVSTLELGDSALYLCASSFLSGKASYNEQFFGPGTRLTVL.

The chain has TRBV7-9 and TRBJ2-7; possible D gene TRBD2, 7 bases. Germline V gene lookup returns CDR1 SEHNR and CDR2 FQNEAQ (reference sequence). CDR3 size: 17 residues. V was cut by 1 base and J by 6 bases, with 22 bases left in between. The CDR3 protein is CASSLVGGSPARGEQYF. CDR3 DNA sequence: TGTGCCAGCAGCTTAGTTGGCGGGAGCCCAGCCAGGGGCGAGCAGTACTTC.

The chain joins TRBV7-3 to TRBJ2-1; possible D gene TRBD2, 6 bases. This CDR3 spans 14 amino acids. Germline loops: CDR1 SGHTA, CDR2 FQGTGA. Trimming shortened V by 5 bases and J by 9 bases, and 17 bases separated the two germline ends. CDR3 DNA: TGTGCCAGCAGCCAGGGCGGCGGGAAGGTTGAGCAGTTCTTC. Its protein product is CASSQGGGKVEQFF.

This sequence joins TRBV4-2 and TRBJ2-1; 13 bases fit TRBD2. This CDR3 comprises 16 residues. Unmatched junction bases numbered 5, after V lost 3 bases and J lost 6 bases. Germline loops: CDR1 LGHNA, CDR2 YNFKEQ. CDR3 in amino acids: CASSHSLAGGPNEQFF. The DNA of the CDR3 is TGTGCCAGCAGCCATTCACTAGCGGGGGGGCCCAATGAGCAGTTCTTC.

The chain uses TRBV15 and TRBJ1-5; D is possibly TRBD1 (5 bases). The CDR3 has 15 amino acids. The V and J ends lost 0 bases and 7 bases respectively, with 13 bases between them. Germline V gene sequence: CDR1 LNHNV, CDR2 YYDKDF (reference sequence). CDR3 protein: CATSRDRGGFQPQHF. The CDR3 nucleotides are TGTGCCACCAGCAGAGATCGGGGGGGATTCCAGCCCCAGCATTTT.

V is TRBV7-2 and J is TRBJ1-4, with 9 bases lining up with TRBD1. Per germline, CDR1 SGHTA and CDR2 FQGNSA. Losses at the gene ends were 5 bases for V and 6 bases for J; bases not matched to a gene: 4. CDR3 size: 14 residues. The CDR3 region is CASSQDRGDEKLFF. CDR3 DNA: TGTGCCAGCAGCCAGGACAGGGGTGATGAAAAACTGTTTTTT.

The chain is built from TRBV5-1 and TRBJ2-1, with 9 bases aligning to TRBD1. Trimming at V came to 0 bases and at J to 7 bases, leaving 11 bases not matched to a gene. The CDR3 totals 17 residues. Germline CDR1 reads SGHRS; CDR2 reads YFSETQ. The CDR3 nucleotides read TGCGCCAGCAGCTTGGTCAGTTCGGGACAGGGATTAAATGAGCAGTTCTTC. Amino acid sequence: CASSLVSSGQGLNEQFF.

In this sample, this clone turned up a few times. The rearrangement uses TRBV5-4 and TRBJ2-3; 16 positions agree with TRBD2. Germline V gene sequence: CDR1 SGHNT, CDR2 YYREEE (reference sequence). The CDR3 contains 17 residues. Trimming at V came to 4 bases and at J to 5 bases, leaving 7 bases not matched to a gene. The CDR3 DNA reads TGTGCCAGCAGCAGGGGACTAGCGGGAGGGCGGGGAGATACGCAGTATTTT. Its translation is CASSRGLAGGRGDTQYF.

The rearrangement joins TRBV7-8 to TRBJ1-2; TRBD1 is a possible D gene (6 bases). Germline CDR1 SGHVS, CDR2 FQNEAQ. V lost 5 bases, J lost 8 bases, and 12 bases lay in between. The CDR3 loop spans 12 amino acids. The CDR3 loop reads CASSKQGRGYTF. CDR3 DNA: TGTGCCAGCAGCAAACAGGGCAGGGGCTACACCTTC.

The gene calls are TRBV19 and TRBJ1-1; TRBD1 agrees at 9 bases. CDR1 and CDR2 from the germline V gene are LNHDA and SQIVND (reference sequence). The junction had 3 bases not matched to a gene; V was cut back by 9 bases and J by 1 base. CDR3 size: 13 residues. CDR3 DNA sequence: TGTGCCAGCTCGGGACAGGGGAACACTGAAGCTTTCTTT. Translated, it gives CASSGQGNTEAFF.

The DNA for the CDR3 is TGTGCCAGCAGCTTAGAAGAGGCCCAGCAGTACTTC. It is translated as CASSLEEAQQYF. The V gene is TRBV11-2, the J gene TRBJ2-7; no definite D call. Germline V gene sequence: CDR1 SGHAT, CDR2 FQNNGV. Trimming shortened V by 0 bases and J by 8 bases, and 8 bases separated the two germline ends. This CDR3 comprises 12 residues.

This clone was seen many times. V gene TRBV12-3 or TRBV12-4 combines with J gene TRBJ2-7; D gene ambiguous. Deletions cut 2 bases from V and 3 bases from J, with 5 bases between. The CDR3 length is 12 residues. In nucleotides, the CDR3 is TGTGCCAGCAGTTTATCCCACTACGAGCAGTACTTC. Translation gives CASSLSHYEQYF.

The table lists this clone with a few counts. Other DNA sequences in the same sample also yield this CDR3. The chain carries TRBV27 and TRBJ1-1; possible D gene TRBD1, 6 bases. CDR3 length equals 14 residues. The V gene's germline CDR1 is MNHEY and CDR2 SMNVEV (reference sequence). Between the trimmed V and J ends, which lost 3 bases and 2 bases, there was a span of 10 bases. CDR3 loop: CASSLEQGNTEAFF. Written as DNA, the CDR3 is TGTGCCAGCAGTTTGGAACAGGGCAACACTGAAGCTTTCTTT.

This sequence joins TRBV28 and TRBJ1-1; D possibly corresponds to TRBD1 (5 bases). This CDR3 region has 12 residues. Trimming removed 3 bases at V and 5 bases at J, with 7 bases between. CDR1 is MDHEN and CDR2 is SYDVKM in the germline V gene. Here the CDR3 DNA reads TGTGCCAGCAGTTTTTCAGGGACTGAAGCTTTCTTT. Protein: CASSFSGTEAFF.

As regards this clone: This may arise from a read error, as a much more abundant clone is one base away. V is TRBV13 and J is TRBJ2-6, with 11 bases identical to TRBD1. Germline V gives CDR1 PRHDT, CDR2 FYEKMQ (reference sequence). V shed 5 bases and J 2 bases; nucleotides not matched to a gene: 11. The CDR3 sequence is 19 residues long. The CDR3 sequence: CASSRIRDRGGAGANVLTF. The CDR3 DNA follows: TGTGCCAGCAGCCGTATTAGGGACAGGGGGGGAGCTGGGGCCAACGTCCTGACTTTC. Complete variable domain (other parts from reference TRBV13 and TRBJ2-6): AAGVIQSPRHLIKEKRETATLKCYPIPRHDTVYWYQQGPGQDPQFLISFYEKMQSDKGSIPDRFSAQQFSDYHSELNMSSLELGDSALYFCASSRIRDRGGAGANVLTFGAGSRLTVL.

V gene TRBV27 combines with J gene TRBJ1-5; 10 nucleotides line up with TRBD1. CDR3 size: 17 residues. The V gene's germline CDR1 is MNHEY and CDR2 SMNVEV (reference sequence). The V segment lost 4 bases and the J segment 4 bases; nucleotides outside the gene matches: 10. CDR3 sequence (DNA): TGTGCCAGCAGTTCCATCGACAGGGGGCAGCGGAATCAGCCCCAGCATTTT. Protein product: CASSSIDRGQRNQPQHF.

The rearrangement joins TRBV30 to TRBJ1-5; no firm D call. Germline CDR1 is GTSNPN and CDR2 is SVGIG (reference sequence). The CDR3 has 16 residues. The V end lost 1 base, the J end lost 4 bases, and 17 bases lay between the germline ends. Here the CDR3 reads CAWSDQRLKLNQPQHF. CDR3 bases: TGTGCCTGGAGTGATCAACGACTCAAGCTTAATCAGCCCCAGCATTTT. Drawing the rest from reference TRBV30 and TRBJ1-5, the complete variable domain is SQTIHQWPATLVQPVGSPLSLECTVEGTSNPNLYWYRQAAGRGLQLLFYSVGIGQISSEVPQNLSASRPQDRQFILSSKKLLLSDSGFYLCAWSDQRLKLNQPQHFGDGTRLSIL.

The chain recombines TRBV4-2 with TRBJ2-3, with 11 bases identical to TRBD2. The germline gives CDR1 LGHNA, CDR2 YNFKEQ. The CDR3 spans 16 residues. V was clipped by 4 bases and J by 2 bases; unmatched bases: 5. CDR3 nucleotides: TGTGCCAGCAGCCGTTTAGCGGGGGGGAACACAGATACGCAGTATTTT. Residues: CASSRLAGGNTDTQYF.

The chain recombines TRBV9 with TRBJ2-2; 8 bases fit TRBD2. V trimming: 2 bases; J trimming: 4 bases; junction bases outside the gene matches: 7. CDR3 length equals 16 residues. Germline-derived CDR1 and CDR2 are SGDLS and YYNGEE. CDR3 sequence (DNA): TGTGCCAGCAGCGTGCGGGGGGCGCGATCCACCGGGGAGCTGTTTTTT. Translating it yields CASSVRGARSTGELFF. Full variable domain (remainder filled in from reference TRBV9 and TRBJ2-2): DSGVTQTPKHLITATGQRVTLRCSPRSGDLSVYWYQQSLDQGLQFLIQYYNGEERAKGNILERFSAQQFPDLHSELNLSSLELGDSALYFCASSVRGARSTGELFFGEGSRLTVL.

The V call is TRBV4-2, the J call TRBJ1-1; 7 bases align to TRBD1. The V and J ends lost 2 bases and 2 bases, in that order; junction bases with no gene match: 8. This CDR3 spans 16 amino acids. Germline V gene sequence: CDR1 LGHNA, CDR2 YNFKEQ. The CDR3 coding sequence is TGTGCCAGCAGCCAATCTAGACAGGGACCAAACACTGAAGCTTTCTTT. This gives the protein CASSQSRQGPNTEAFF.

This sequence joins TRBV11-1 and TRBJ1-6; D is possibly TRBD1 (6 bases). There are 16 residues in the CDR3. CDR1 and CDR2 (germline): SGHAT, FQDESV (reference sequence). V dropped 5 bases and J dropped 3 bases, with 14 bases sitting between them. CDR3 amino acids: CASSDGDRNYNSPLHF. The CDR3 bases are TGTGCCAGCAGCGATGGAGACAGGAACTATAATTCACCCCTCCACTTT.

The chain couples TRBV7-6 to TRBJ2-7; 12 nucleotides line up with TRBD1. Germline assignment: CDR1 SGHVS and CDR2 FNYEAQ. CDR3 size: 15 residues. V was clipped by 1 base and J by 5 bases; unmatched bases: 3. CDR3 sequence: CASSLGDRGRDEQYF. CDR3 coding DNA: TGTGCCAGCAGCTTAGGGGACAGGGGGCGGGACGAGCAGTACTTC.

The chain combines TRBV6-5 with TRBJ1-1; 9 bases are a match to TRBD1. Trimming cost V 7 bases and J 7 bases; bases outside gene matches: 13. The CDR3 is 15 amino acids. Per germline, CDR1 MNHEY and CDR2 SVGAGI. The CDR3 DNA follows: TGTGCCAGCACTCCGGGACAGGGCCGAAAAGGTGAAGCTTTCTTT. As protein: CASTPGQGRKGEAFF.

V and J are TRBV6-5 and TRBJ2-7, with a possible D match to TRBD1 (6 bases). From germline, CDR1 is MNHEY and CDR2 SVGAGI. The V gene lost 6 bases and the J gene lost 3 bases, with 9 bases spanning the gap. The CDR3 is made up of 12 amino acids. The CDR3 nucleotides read TGTGCCAGCAGCCGGGACAACTACGAGCAGTACTTC. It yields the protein CASSRDNYEQYF.

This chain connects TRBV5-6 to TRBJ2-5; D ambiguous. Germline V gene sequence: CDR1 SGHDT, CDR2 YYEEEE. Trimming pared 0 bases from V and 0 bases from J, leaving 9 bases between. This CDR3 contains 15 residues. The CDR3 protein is CASSLVRSYQETQYF. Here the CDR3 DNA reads TGTGCCAGCAGCTTGGTTCGTTCGTACCAAGAGACCCAGTACTTC.

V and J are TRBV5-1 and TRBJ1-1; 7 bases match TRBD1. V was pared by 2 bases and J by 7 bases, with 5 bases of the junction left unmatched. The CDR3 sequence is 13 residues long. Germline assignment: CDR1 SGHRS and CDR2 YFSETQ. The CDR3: CASSLRTGNEAFF. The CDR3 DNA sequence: TGCGCCAGCAGCTTAAGGACAGGTAATGAAGCTTTCTTT.

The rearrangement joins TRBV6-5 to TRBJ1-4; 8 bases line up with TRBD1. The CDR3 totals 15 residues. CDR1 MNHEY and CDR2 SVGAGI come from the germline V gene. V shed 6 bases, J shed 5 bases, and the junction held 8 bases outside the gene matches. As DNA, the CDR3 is TGTGCCAGCAGCTCGAGGACAGGGAGGAATGAAAAACTGTTTTTT. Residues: CASSSRTGRNEKLFF.

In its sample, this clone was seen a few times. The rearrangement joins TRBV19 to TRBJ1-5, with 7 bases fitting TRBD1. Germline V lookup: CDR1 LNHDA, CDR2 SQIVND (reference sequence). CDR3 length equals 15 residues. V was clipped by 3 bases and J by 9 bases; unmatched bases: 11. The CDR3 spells CASSMGTAGTGPQHF. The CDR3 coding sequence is TGTGCCAGTAGTATGGGGACAGCCGGAACAGGGCCCCAGCATTTT.

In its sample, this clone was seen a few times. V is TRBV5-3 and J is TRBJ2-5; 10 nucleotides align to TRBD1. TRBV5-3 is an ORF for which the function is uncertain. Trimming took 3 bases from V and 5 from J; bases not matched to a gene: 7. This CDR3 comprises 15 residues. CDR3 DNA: TGTGCCAGAAGCTACGACAGGGGGCGCGGTGAGACCCAGTACTTC. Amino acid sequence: CARSYDRGRGETQYF.